Listed here are 3 T cell receptor beta chains from one sample, sequenced in a study of blood T cells in healthy people across ages. Using a J-beta primer mix together with a sample-barcoded 5' primer, a second PCR was run for roughly 6 to 11 cycles. TCRdb passed the 5' RACE reads through MiXCR, listing each CDR3 protein once. The table shows approximately 810,000 distinct CDR3 sequences, with around 36% occurring only once. The sequenced material came from blood. These receptors originate from a man aged 18 to 30 in good health.

As concerns this clonotype: This may be a read error, as it is one base from a much larger clone. The rearrangement links TRBV12-3 or TRBV12-4 to TRBJ2-1; 12 nucleotides align to TRBD2. V was pared by 6 bases and J by 4 bases, with 4 bases of the junction left unmatched. The CDR3 is 15 amino acids. The CDR3 DNA is TGTGCCAGCAGCTGTGGACTAGCGGGATACAATGAGCAGTTCTTC. This codes for CASSCGLAGYNEQFF.

This clonotype showed up just a few times. The V call is TRBV4-3, the J call TRBJ2-1; D not resolved. Trimming removed 0 bases at V and 6 bases at J, with 18 bases between. This CDR3 has 17 residues. Germline values: CDR1 LGHNA, CDR2 YSLEER. CDR3 residues: CASSQDGWGRVRNEQFF. In DNA form, the CDR3 reads TGCGCCAGCAGCCAAGATGGATGGGGTAGGGTTCGCAATGAGCAGTTCTTC.

The J gene is TRBJ2-6, the V gene TRBV29-1, with 8 bases matching TRBD1. Germline assignment: CDR1 SQVTM and CDR2 ANQGSEA. The CDR3 is 16 residues long. V lost 6 bases, J lost 3 bases, and 10 bases stayed unmatched. The CDR3 coding sequence is TGCAGCGTCATGGACAGGGCCAGGGATGGGGCCAACGTCCTGACTTTC. The encoded protein is CSVMDRARDGANVLTF.